This record looks at one T cell receptor (beta chain) sequence and its context. Per the study methods: Reference gene primer amplification in the assay estimated nucleated cell counts. The table came from immunoSEQ multiplex PCR; TCRdb's copy has only in-frame clones and leaves some out. V, J and clone size reflect that table, while D and trimming were determined from the DNA. The sample carries approximately 170,000 clones, 70% to 90% recorded once. The sample originates from a study of blood T cell repertoires in COVID-19. For the study at large: Samples came from the United States, Italy and Spain, spanning acute and convalescent COVID-19. PBMCs, B-cell-depleted T cells, or T cells provided the cDNA or gDNA that made up the material.

The sequence derives from a human donor in a cohort sampled during active COVID-19. Sequencing was done on a sample of peripheral blood.

CDR3 coding DNA: TGTGCCAGCAGTTCCCGCGTTGGCTACAATGAGCAGTTCTTC. Translation: CASSSRVGYNEQFF. The chain combines TRBV28 with TRBJ2-1, with D unresolved. V shed 4 bases and J shed 3 bases, with 10 bases lying between them. The CDR3 totals 14 residues. Germline loops: CDR1 MDHEN, CDR2 SYDVKM.